This TCR beta chain was captured by sequencing in a study of cytomegalovirus exposure and HLA in healthy donors. Study-wide results and limits: A list of 164 TCR beta chains associated with cytomegalovirus was given. Among CMV-associated TCR beta chains, most appeared HLA-restricted in a later analysis. When a later analysis was performed, an Asian-associated ancestry cluster reportedly had fewer N-insertions than the roughly 630-donor mean.

The CDR3 covers 14 residues. The trim removed 6 bases at V and 8 bases at J, leaving 11 bases unmatched. CDR1 is SQVTM, CDR2 ANQGSEA, per germline. The PCR used 60 Vbeta and 13 Jbeta primers. This table comes from immunoSEQ multiplex PCR, and its TCRdb copy is limited to in-frame clones, with some not included. This sample has roughly 100,000 clones, with under 85% found just once. A note on this clone: Its antigen remains unknown.

The specimen was PBMCs. This clonotype was obtained from a man between 18 and 29 years old in good health and CMV-seropositive. This chain connects TRBV29-1 to TRBJ1-2; 11 nucleotides align to TRBD1. The CDR3 DNA reads as TGCAGCGTCTCGGGGGACAGGGGGTTCCTCGGCTACACCTTC. Translation: CSVSGDRGFLGYTF.